This TCR beta chain was captured by sequencing in a study of T cell repertoires in cytomegalovirus infection. The CDR3 extends over 13 amino acids. The trim removed 5 bases at V and 8 bases at J, leaving 4 bases unmatched. Germline V gene lookup returns CDR1 MNHEY and CDR2 SMNVEV (reference sequence). Details on this clonotype: Its antigen is undetermined.

MiXCR was run by TCRdb on the reads, yielding one entry per CDR3 protein. The data show 570,000 or so distinct CDR3 sequences, under 45% seen once. V gene TRBV27 combines with J gene TRBJ2-1; TRBD1 matches at 9 bases. This TCR was sampled from a human donor in good health (CMV status not recorded). Some clones in this sample may be carry-over from other donors' samples. This material consisted of cultured PBMCs, taken from culture after CMV antigen stimulation. CDR3 sequence: CASSGTGSDEQFF. The DNA of the CDR3 is TGTGCCAGCAGTGGGACAGGGTCCGATGAGCAGTTCTTC.